A single sample is the source of the 25 T cell receptor beta chains below, sequenced in a study of cytomegalovirus exposure and HLA in healthy donors. The PCR used 60 Vbeta and 13 Jbeta primers. TCRdb's table, derived via immunoSEQ multiplex PCR, lists solely in-frame clones and lacks some. The sample gives 170,000 or so clones, over 80% of which show up once; 6.3% is in the top ten. Sequenced: PBMCs. Receptors were obtained from a male donor in good health and CMV-seropositive.

V is TRBV13 and J is TRBJ1-5; 8 positions agree with TRBD1. This CDR3 region has 15 residues. Trimming removed 0 bases from V and 5 bases from J; junction bases left unmatched: 3. Germline-derived CDR1 and CDR2 are PRHDT and FYEKMQ (reference sequence). The CDR3 reads CASSLGRGPHQPQHF. CDR3 sequence (DNA): TGTGCCAGCAGCTTAGGCAGGGGGCCCCATCAGCCCCAGCATTTT.

The V call is TRBV19, the J call TRBJ2-1; unclear D gene. Trimming stripped 3 bases from V and 5 bases from J, with 8 bases between. The germline gives CDR1 LNHDA, CDR2 SQIVND (reference sequence). The CDR3 has 13 residues. Here the CDR3 reads CASSIGSNNEQFF. CDR3 DNA sequence: TGTGCCAGTAGTATCGGGTCCAACAATGAGCAGTTCTTC.

This clone was seen a single time. The gene calls are TRBV6-6 and TRBJ1-1; D might be TRBD1 (6 bases). CDR3 size: 11 residues. The germline CDR1 and CDR2 sequences are MNHNY and SVGAGI (reference sequence). V shed 5 bases and J shed 8 bases, with 9 bases lying between them. CDR3 bases: TGTGCCAGCAGTATTGGACAGGAAGCTTTCTTT. Its protein is CASSIGQEAFF.

J is TRBJ2-1 and V is TRBV27; possible D gene TRBD1, 5 bases. The CDR3 spans 15 residues. CDR1 is MNHEY, CDR2 SMNVEV, per germline (reference sequence). The V end was cut by 2 bases, the J end by 2 bases, with 10 bases between. Here the CDR3 DNA reads TGTGCCAGCAGTTTAGGACACCTGGCCTACAATGAGCAGTTCTTC. It encodes CASSLGHLAYNEQFF.

This chain joins TRBV6-4 and TRBJ1-2, with 9 bases aligning to TRBD1. CDR3 length equals 15 residues. V shed 4 bases, J shed 4 bases, and the junction held 7 bases outside the gene matches. CDR1 MRHNA and CDR2 SNTAGT come from the germline V gene. This CDR3 is CASSGHPGQGYGYTF. CDR3 nucleotide sequence: TGTGCCAGCAGTGGACACCCGGGACAGGGCTATGGCTACACCTTC.

The V gene is TRBV11-2, the J gene TRBJ2-6, with D possibly matching TRBD2 (7 bases). The CDR3 is made up of 16 amino acids. Trimming cost V 5 bases and J 0 bases, with 11 bases left between them. CDR1 and CDR2 from the germline V gene are SGHAT and FQNNGV. The CDR3 region is CASSPRGASGANVLTF. DNA of the CDR3: TGTGCCAGCAGCCCCCGGGGGGCCTCTGGGGCCAACGTCCTGACTTTC.

This clone was observed a few times. The chain couples TRBV6-1 to TRBJ2-7; D is perhaps TRBD2 (6 bases). This CDR3 region has 14 residues. The V gene lost 3 bases and the J gene lost 4 bases, with 13 bases spanning the gap. Germline CDR1 MNHNS, CDR2 SASEGT. The CDR3 reads CASSEGLMNYEQYF. The CDR3 DNA reads as TGTGCCAGCAGTGAGGGACTGATGAATTACGAGCAGTACTTC.

This chain links TRBV10-3 with TRBJ2-1, with TRBD1 identical over 9 bases. Germline loops: CDR1 ENHRY, CDR2 SYGVKD. V dropped 6 bases and J dropped 6; count of bases not matched to a gene: 6. The CDR3 is 14 residues long. As DNA, the CDR3 is TGTGCCATCAGCCCGGGACAGGGTATCAATGAGCAGTTCTTC. Translated: CAISPGQGINEQFF.

J is TRBJ1-4 and V is TRBV13; 10 bases fit TRBD1. Per the germline V gene, CDR1 is PRHDT and CDR2 is FYEKMQ (reference sequence). CDR3 size: 16 residues. The V gene end was trimmed by 5 bases and the J gene end by 8 bases; junction bases not matched to a gene: 11. CDR3 sequence reads: CASSISTGTGVEKLFF. The CDR3 DNA reads TGTGCCAGCAGCATAAGTACCGGGACAGGGGTAGAAAAACTGTTTTTT.

In its sample, this clone was seen a few times. The V and J genes are TRBV11-3 and TRBJ1-5; D is unresolved. Trimming removed 2 bases from V and 9 bases from J, with 11 bases in between. Germline CDR1 and CDR2: SGHNT and YENEEA. This CDR3 is built from 13 residues. The CDR3 region has the DNA TGTGCCAGCAGCTTACGGTTTCCCGGGCCCCAGCATTTT. Amino acids: CASSLRFPGPQHF.

V gene TRBV6-6 combines with J gene TRBJ1-5; the match to TRBD1 covers 8 bases. J gave up 5 bases and V 2 bases, and 5 bases lay outside the gene matches. CDR3 size: 15 residues. The V gene's germline CDR1 is MNHNY and CDR2 SVGAGI (reference sequence). The CDR3 protein is CASSYGWDRYQPQHF. Here the CDR3 DNA reads TGTGCCAGCAGTTACGGCTGGGACAGGTATCAGCCCCAGCATTTT.

This clone was observed a single time. V and J are TRBV27 and TRBJ2-2; the match to TRBD2 covers 10 bases. Germline-derived CDR1 and CDR2 are MNHEY and SMNVEV (reference sequence). CDR3 length: 13 amino acids. The V gene end was trimmed by 6 bases and the J gene end by 7 bases; junction bases not matched to a gene: 2. CDR3 nucleotide sequence: TGTGCCAGCAGAGGACTAGCGGTCGGGGAGCTGTTTTTT. Its protein product is CASRGLAVGELFF.

The chain is built from TRBV6-5 and TRBJ1-2; possible D gene TRBD1, 6 bases. The CDR3 has 15 residues. CDR1 MNHEY and CDR2 SVGAGI come from the germline V gene. V was shortened by 8 bases and J by 1 base, with 17 bases between the two germline ends. As DNA, the CDR3 is TGTGCCAGCTTAACCCGGGGGGCCGTTAACTATGGCTACACCTTC. It encodes CASLTRGAVNYGYTF.

This clone is labeled as medium-sized. The chain couples TRBV6-4 to TRBJ2-2; 8 nucleotides align to TRBD2. This CDR3 is built from 15 residues. The ends lost 1 base at V and 2 bases at J; junction bases unmatched: 0. Germline CDR1 reads MRHNA; CDR2 reads SNTAGT. The CDR3 here is CASSDLAGNTGELFF. In nucleotides, the CDR3 is TGTGCCAGCAGTGACTTAGCGGGAAACACCGGGGAGCTGTTTTTT.

This rearrangement joins TRBV30 to TRBJ1-2, with TRBD1 identical over 8 bases. The germline gives CDR1 GTSNPN, CDR2 SVGIG (reference sequence). CDR3 length: 14 amino acids. Trimming removed 2 bases from V and 2 bases from J; junction bases left unmatched: 4. CDR3 protein: CAWSTGQGNYGYTF. The CDR3 nucleotides read TGTGCCTGGAGTACCGGACAGGGAAACTATGGCTACACCTTC.

The chain has TRBV9 and TRBJ2-7; 7 nucleotides align to TRBD1. CDR1 and CDR2 (germline): SGDLS, YYNGEE. V lost 3 bases and J lost 0; bases outside the gene matches: 9. The CDR3 has 16 amino acids. For the CDR3, the DNA is TGTGCCAGCAGCGGAAGGGACAGCTATTACTCCTACGAGCAGTACTTC. Its translation: CASSGRDSYYSYEQYF.

This chain joins TRBV25-1 and TRBJ2-7, with unresolved D. The V and J ends lost 3 bases and 4 bases respectively, with 7 bases between them. CDR1 is MGHDK and CDR2 is SYGVNS in the germline V gene. The CDR3 length is 12 residues. CDR3 in amino acids: CASSEAGYEQYF. For the CDR3, the DNA is TGTGCCAGCAGTGAGGCAGGATACGAGCAGTACTTC.

The rearrangement links TRBV15 to TRBJ2-1, with a possible D match to TRBD2 (6 bases). CDR1 is LNHNV, CDR2 YYDKDF, per germline (reference sequence). V was shortened by 1 base and J by 5 bases, with 9 bases between the two germline ends. The CDR3 consists of 14 residues. CDR3 sequence: CATSRGGKNNEQFF. The CDR3 bases are TGTGCCACCAGCAGAGGCGGGAAGAACAATGAGCAGTTCTTC. The full variable domain, in which reference TRBV15 and TRBJ2-1 provide the parts outside the CDR3, is DAMVIQNPRYQVTQFGKPVTLSCSQTLNHNVMYWYQQKSSQAPKLLFHYYDKDFNNEADTPDNFQSRRPNTSFCFLDIRSPGLGDTAMYLCATSRGGKNNEQFFGPGTRLTVL.

This clone was seen a few times. This sequence joins TRBV19 and TRBJ2-7; D is undetermined. The CDR3 sequence is 14 residues long. CDR1 and CDR2 from the germline V gene are LNHDA and SQIVND (reference sequence). Trimming stripped 1 base from V and 3 bases from J, with 10 bases between. The CDR3 bases are TGTGCCAGTAGTATAGGTTACAGCTTCTACGAGCAGTACTTC. It translates to CASSIGYSFYEQYF. The complete variable domain, with remaining parts taken from reference TRBV19 and TRBJ2-7, reads DGGITQSPKYLFRKEGQNVTLSCEQNLNHDAMYWYRQDPGQGLRLIYYSQIVNDFQKGDIAEGYSVSREKKESFPLTVTSAQKNPTAFYLCASSIGYSFYEQYFGPGTRLTVT.

About this clone: Different DNA sequences within this sample yield the same CDR3. The gene calls are TRBV7-2 and TRBJ2-5; 10 bases fit TRBD2. V dropped 4 bases and J dropped 5; count of bases not matched to a gene: 10. The CDR3 covers 16 residues. The V gene's germline CDR1 is SGHTA and CDR2 FQGNSA. CDR3: CASSYPLAGPMETQYF. Written as DNA, the CDR3 is TGTGCCAGCAGCTACCCACTAGCGGGGCCCATGGAGACCCAGTACTTC. Full variable domain (remainder filled in from reference TRBV7-2 and TRBJ2-5): GAGVSQSPSNKVTEKGKDVELRCDPISGHTALYWYRQSLGQGLEFLIYFQGNSAPDKSGLPSDRFSAERTGGSVSTLTIQRTQQEDSAVYLCASSYPLAGPMETQYFGPGTRLLVL.

The rearrangement links TRBV4-3 to TRBJ2-3; 7 positions match TRBD2. The ends lost 0 bases at V and 5 bases at J; junction bases unmatched: 11. This CDR3 region has 17 residues. Germline V gene data show CDR1 as LGHNA and CDR2 as YSLEER. The CDR3 DNA follows: TGCGCCAGCAGCCAAGATTGGGCCCCGGGAGGCCGAGATACGCAGTATTTT. It yields the protein CASSQDWAPGGRDTQYF.

This rearrangement joins TRBV18 to TRBJ2-1; D might be TRBD2 (6 bases). Trimming shortened V by 3 bases and J by 4 bases, and 16 bases separated the two germline ends. CDR3 size: 16 residues. Germline assignment: CDR1 KGHSH and CDR2 LQKENI. The CDR3 sequence is CASSPLGLIEYNEQFF. The CDR3 bases are TGTGCCAGCTCACCCCTGGGACTCATCGAATACAATGAGCAGTTCTTC. Filled out from reference TRBV18 and TRBJ2-1, the complete variable domain reads NAGVMQNPRHLVRRRGQEARLRCSPMKGHSHVYWYRQLPEEGLKFMVYLQKENIIDESGMPKERFSAEFPKEGPSILRIQQVVRGDSAAYFCASSPLGLIEYNEQFFGPGTRLTVL.

This clone was seen a handful of times. V and J are TRBV19 and TRBJ1-2; D unresolved. Germline CDR1 and CDR2: LNHDA and SQIVND (reference sequence). This CDR3 is 15 amino acids long. The V end lost 6 bases, the J end lost 4 bases, and 18 bases lay between the germline ends. CDR3 in DNA: TGTGCCAGTAGAAGCCCAACCGCGGGGTCCTATGGCTACACCTTC. It translates to CASRSPTAGSYGYTF.

CDR3 loop: CASSAAGASANSYNEQFF. Written as DNA, the CDR3 is TGTGCCAGCAGCGCCGCCGGGGCTAGCGCGAACTCCTACAATGAGCAGTTCTTC. The chain is built from TRBV5-4 and TRBJ2-1; tentatively, D is TRBD2 (6 bases). The CDR3 is made up of 18 amino acids. Germline V CDR1 and CDR2: SGHNT, YYREEE (reference sequence). The V and J ends lost 4 bases and 0 bases respectively, with 20 bases between them. The whole variable domain, filled in from reference TRBV5-4 and TRBJ2-1, reads ETGVTQSPTHLIKTRGQQVTLRCSSQSGHNTVSWYQQALGQGPQFIFQYYREEENGRGNFPPRFSGLQFPNYSSELNVNALELDDSALYLCASSAAGASANSYNEQFFGPGTRLTVL.

V and J are TRBV5-1 and TRBJ1-1; D is perhaps TRBD1 (5 bases). There are 15 residues in the CDR3. V dropped 0 bases and J dropped 1 base, with 10 bases sitting between them. CDR1 is SGHRS, CDR2 YFSETQ, per germline. The CDR3 loop reads CASSLEAGPNTEAFF. In DNA, the CDR3 is TGCGCCAGCAGCTTGGAAGCGGGACCGAACACTGAAGCTTTCTTT.